This T cell receptor beta chain was recovered during a study of blood T cell repertoires in COVID-19. Overall study context: Some COVID-19 samples were acute and others convalescent; all came from the United States, Italy and Spain.

Trimming shortened V by 2 bases and J by 0 bases, and 14 bases separated the two germline ends. Germline CDR1 MNHNS, CDR2 SASEGT. CDR3 length: 17 residues. Data came from immunoSEQ multiplex PCR; TCRdb stores just in-frame clones and leaves some out. The table lists around 320,000 clones, about 87% of them singletons. The gene calls are TRBV6-1 and TRBJ1-3; unclear D gene. Sequencing was performed on peripheral blood. The sequence was obtained from a woman aged 25 to 39 who had recovered from COVID-19. The CDR3 spells CASSERRLGISGNTIYF. The CDR3 bases are TGTGCCAGCAGTGAACGGAGGTTAGGGATCTCTGGAAACACCATATATTTT.